A selection of T cell receptor beta chains follows, all from one sample in a study of shared clonotypes between healthy human individuals. Measured with immunoSEQ multiplex PCR; TCRdb has only the in-frame clones, and not every one. The data hold 2 million or so clones, with roughly 94% observed a single time. Sequencing was carried out using naive CD4+ T cells sorted from blood. All receptors derive from a man younger than 35 in good health. CDR3s include the opening cysteine and the closing phenylalanine or tryptophan. D genes are given only for firm matches. Clone size is not always given. Where it is, it says once, few, many or a class for expanded clones.

>-|TRBV28|-|TRBJ1-5
CASSTQDSGNQPQHF
TGTGCCAGCAGTACCCAAGACAGCGGAAATCAGCCCCAGCATTTT
>-|TRBV15|-|TRBJ2-2
CATSRLRKNTGELFF
TGTGCCACCAGCAGACTACGGAAGAACACCGGGGAGCTGTTTTTT
>TRBD2|TRBV7-2|-|TRBJ2-5
CASSLDSGIWETQYF
TGTGCCAGCAGCTTAGATAGCGGGATATGGGAGACCCAGTACTTC
>TRBD1|TRBV7-8|-|TRBJ2-7
CASSLDTGTGDYEQYF
TGTGCCAGCAGCTTGGATACCGGGACAGGGGACTACGAGCAGTACTTC
>-|TRBV10-1|-|TRBJ1-4
CASSVSGDGGKLFF
TGCGCCAGCAGTGTCTCGGGGGATGGCGGAAAACTGTTTTTT
>-|TRBV20-1|-|TRBJ2-1
CSSGWDIQFF
TGCAGTTCAGGATGGGACATACAGTTCTTC
>TRBD2|TRBV7-9|-|TRBJ2-5
CASSLAGLGGTQYF
TGTGCCAGCAGCTTAGCGGGACTAGGGGGGACCCAGTACTTC
>-|TRBV6-5|-|TRBJ1-4
CASTSSGGHEKLFF
TGTGCCAGCACCTCCTCGGGGGGCCATGAAAAACTGTTTTTT
>-|TRBV6-5|-|TRBJ1-1
CASSYSPVTGTEAFF
TGTGCCAGCAGTTACTCTCCAGTAACGGGCACTGAAGCTTTCTTT
>-|TRBV19|-|TRBJ1-5
CASSPGQYQPQHF
TGTGCCAGTAGTCCGGGACAATATCAGCCCCAGCATTTT
>-|TRBV5-5|-|TRBJ1-2
CASSLGGQPYGYTF
TGTGCCAGCAGCTTAGGAGGACAGCCCTATGGCTACACCTTC
>TRBD1|TRBV28|once|TRBJ1-6
CASSMGQGALHF
TGTGCCAGCAGTATGGGACAGGGCGCCCTCCACTTT
>-|TRBV14|-|TRBJ1-1
CASSQRGDRYGAFF
TGTGCCAGCAGCCAAAGGGGGGACCGGTACGGAGCTTTCTTT
>-|TRBV29-1|-|TRBJ2-7
CSVRDKSLSYEQYF
TGCAGCGTTAGGGACAAAAGCCTTTCCTACGAGCAGTACTTC
>-|TRBV18|once|TRBJ2-5
CASSPLSGTQETQYF
TGTGCCAGCTCACCACTAAGCGGAACCCAAGAGACCCAGTACTTC
>TRBD2|TRBV7-2|-|TRBJ2-6
CAGREAGANVLTF
TGTGCCGGTCGGGAGGCTGGGGCCAACGTCCTGACTTTC
>TRBD1|TRBV6-1|-|TRBJ2-5
CASSVGDRVFRETQYF
TGTGCCAGCAGTGTTGGGGACAGGGTGTTTCGAGAGACCCAGTACTTC
>-|TRBV18|-|TRBJ2-5
CASSPLRNQETQYF
TGTGCCAGCTCACCACTAAGGAACCAAGAGACCCAGTACTTC
>-|TRBV10-2|-|TRBJ1-2
CASSETDGYGYTF
TGCGCCAGCAGTGAAACGGATGGGTATGGCTACACCTTC
>-|TRBV19|-|TRBJ1-2
CASSILQGDGYTF
TGTGCCAGTAGTATCTTACAGGGTGACGGCTACACCTTC
>TRBD2|TRBV9|once|TRBJ2-5
CASSVGLALETQYF
TGTGCCAGCAGCGTGGGACTAGCTCTGGAGACCCAGTACTTC
>-|TRBV12-5|-|TRBJ1-1
CASGPSWGETEAFF
TGTGCTAGTGGTCCATCCTGGGGGGAGACTGAAGCTTTCTTT